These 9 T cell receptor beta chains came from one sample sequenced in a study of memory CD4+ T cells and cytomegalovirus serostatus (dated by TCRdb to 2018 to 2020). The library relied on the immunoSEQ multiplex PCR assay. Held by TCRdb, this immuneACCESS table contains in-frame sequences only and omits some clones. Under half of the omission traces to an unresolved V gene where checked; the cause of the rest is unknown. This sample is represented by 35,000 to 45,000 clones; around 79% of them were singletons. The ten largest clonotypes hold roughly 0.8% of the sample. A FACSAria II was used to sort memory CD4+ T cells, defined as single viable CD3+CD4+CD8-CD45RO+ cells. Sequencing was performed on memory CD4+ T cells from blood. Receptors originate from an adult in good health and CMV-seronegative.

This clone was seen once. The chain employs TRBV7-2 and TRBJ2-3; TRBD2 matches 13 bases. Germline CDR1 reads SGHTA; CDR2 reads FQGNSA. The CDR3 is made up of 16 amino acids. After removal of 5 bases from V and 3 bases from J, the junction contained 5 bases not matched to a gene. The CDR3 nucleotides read TGTGCCAGCAGCACATTGACTAGCGGGGGGACAGATACGCAGTATTTT. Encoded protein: CASSTLTSGGTDTQYF.

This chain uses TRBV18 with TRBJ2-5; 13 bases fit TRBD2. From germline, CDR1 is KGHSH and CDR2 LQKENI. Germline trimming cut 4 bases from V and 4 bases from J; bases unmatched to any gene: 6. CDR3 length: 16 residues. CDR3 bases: TGTGCCAGCTCACGGACTAGCGGGGGACCTTCAGAGACCCAGTACTTC. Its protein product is CASSRTSGGPSETQYF.

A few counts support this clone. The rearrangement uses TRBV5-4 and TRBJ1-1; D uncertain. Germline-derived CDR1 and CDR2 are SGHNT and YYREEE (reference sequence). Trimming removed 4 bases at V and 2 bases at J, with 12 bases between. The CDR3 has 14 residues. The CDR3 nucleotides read TGTGCCAGCAGCCGCACACGGTCTAACACTGAAGCTTTCTTT. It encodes CASSRTRSNTEAFF.

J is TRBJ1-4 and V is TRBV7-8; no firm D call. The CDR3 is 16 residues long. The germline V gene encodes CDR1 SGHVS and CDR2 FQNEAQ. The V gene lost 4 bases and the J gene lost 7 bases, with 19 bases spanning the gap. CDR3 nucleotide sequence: TGTGCCAGCAGCTCGACCGCGGAACTGCTTCCTGAAAAACTGTTTTTT. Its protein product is CASSSTAELLPEKLFF.

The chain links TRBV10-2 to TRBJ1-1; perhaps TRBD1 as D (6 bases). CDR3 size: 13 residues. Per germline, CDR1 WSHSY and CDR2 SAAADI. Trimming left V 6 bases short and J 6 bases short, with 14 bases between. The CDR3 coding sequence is TGCGCCAGCAGGGAGGCAGGGGTGGCTGAAGCTTTCTTT. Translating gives CASREAGVAEAFF.

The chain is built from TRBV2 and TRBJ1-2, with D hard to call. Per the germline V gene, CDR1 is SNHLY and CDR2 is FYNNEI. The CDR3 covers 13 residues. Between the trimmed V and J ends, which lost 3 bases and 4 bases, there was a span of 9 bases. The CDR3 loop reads CASSDRGPYGYTF. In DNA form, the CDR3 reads TGTGCCAGCAGTGATCGGGGTCCCTATGGCTACACCTTC.

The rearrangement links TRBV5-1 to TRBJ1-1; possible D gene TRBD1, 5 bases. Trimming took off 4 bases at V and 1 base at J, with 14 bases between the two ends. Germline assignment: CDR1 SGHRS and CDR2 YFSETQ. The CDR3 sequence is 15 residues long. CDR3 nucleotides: TGCGCCAGCAGCCCCAAAACAGGACAGAACACTGAAGCTTTCTTT. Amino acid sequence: CASSPKTGQNTEAFF.

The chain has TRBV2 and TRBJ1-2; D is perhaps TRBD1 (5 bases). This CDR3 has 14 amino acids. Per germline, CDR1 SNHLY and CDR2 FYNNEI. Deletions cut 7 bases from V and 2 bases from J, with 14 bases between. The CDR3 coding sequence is TGTGCCAGCAACATACGGACACAAAACTATGGCTACACCTTC. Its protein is CASNIRTQNYGYTF.

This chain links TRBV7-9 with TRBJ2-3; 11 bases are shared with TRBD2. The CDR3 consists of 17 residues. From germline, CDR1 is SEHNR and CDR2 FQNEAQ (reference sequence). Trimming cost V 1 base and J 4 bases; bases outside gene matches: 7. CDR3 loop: CASSLGASGGIADTQYF. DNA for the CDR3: TGTGCCAGCAGCTTAGGGGCTAGCGGGGGGATCGCAGATACGCAGTATTTT.